The sequence of this TCR beta chain was determined in a study of response to subunit inactivated influenza vaccine. V was trimmed by 7 bases and J by 0 bases, leaving 13 bases between them. The CDR3 covers 14 residues. TCRdb passed the RT-PCR reads through MiXCR, listing each CDR3 protein once. This table holds 500,000 to 600,000 distinct CDR3 sequences, roughly 15% found once. Of note for this clonotype: Antigen unknown.

Study-wide points: The study's authors posited that every seasonal influenza vaccination enlists few new T cells.

The starting material was PBMCs from blood, obtained less than 13 days after vaccination. The receptor's source is a man aged 50 to 59 who received an inactivated influenza vaccine. The chain couples TRBV12-3 or TRBV12-4 to TRBJ2-7; a possible D gene is TRBD2 (5 bases). The CDR3 is CASKAQGSSYEQYF. The CDR3 nucleotides are TGTGCCAGCAAAGCCCAAGGGAGCTCCTACGAGCAGTACTTC.